The 27 T cell receptor beta chains below all came from one sample that was sequenced in a study of shared clonotypes between healthy human individuals (TCRdb year 2020). Receptor amplification or capture employed the immunoSEQ multiplex PCR assay. TCRdb's version of the immuneACCESS table is confined to in-frame rearrangements and falls short of the full clone set. An unresolved V gene accounts for under half of the shortfall where checked; the remainder is of unknown origin. The sample table records a few million clones; just over 90% of these occur just once. The ten largest clones capture 0.39% of the sample. Sequenced sample: naive CD4+ T cells from PBMCs. The cell subset or site label for this specimen denotes: CD45RA+ positively selected. These receptors came from a man aged 18 to 29 in good health. Some clones in this sample may be carry-over from other donors' samples.

This chain links TRBV10-3 with TRBJ2-5, with D uncertain. CDR1 and CDR2 from the germline V gene are ENHRY and SYGVKD. CDR3 size: 13 residues. V lost 3 bases and J 5 bases, leaving 10 bases between the germline ends. CDR3 loop: CAISDQSRETQYF. CDR3 nucleotide sequence: TGTGCCATCAGTGATCAGAGCAGGGAGACCCAGTACTTC.

Only a few counts were recorded for this clone. The chain couples TRBV18 to TRBJ1-2; D might be TRBD1 (5 bases). The V gene's germline CDR1 is KGHSH and CDR2 LQKENI. With 2 bases removed from V and 3 bases from J, the gap between germline ends came to 10 bases. The CDR3 consists of 14 residues. The CDR3 sequence: CASSPLDTHYGYTF. DNA of the CDR3: TGTGCCAGCTCACCATTGGACACACACTATGGCTACACCTTC.

The chain links TRBV19 to TRBJ2-2, with D possibly being TRBD1 or TRBD2 (5 bases each). CDR3 length: 14 residues. Trimming removed 5 bases at V and 2 bases at J, with 9 bases between. Germline CDR1 and CDR2: LNHDA and SQIVND (reference sequence). The CDR3 region has the DNA TGTGCCAGTAGTTCCGGGGCAAACACCGGGGAGCTGTTTTTT. Amino acid sequence: CASSSGANTGELFF.

This clone was counted once. The chain couples TRBV19 to TRBJ2-4, with 7 bases lining up with TRBD1. The CDR3 length is 15 residues. The germline CDR1 and CDR2 sequences are LNHDA and SQIVND (reference sequence). Trimming at V came to 7 bases and at J to 0 bases, leaving 6 bases not matched to a gene. The CDR3 here is CASTSGTVAKNIQYF. CDR3 nucleotide sequence: TGTGCCAGTACCTCCGGGACAGTAGCCAAAAACATTCAGTACTTC.

The rearrangement uses TRBV28 and TRBJ2-3, with TRBD2 as a possible D gene (5 bases). This CDR3 has 16 amino acids. Germline values: CDR1 MDHEN, CDR2 SYDVKM. V was shortened by 6 bases and J by 6 bases, with 22 bases between the two germline ends. In DNA form, the CDR3 reads TGTGCCAGCAGCATGGGGAGAACTCTTTACACGGATACGCAGTATTTT. This encodes CASSMGRTLYTDTQYF.

The gene calls are TRBV6-1 and TRBJ1-1, with no clear D. Germline-derived CDR1 and CDR2 are MNHNS and SASEGT. There are 14 residues in the CDR3. V shed 7 bases and J shed 3 bases, with 15 bases lying between them. The DNA for the CDR3 is TGTGCCAGCACCCTTCTGGACCGTTACACTGAAGCTTTCTTT. This gives the protein CASTLLDRYTEAFF.

This clone was recorded a few times. This chain joins TRBV5-1 and TRBJ1-1; tentative D call: TRBD1 (6 bases). The CDR3 runs to 14 residues. Germline CDR1 and CDR2: SGHRS and YFSETQ. Trimming shortened V by 0 bases and J by 8 bases, and 14 bases separated the two germline ends. The CDR3 DNA is TGCGCCAGCAGCTTGGCCCTGGGGGCTGGGGAAGCTTTCTTT. Protein: CASSLALGAGEAFF.

The table lists this clone with a count of one. The rearrangement uses TRBV7-2 and TRBJ2-3, with D perhaps TRBD1 (6 bases). The CDR3 contains 14 residues. Trimming left V 3 bases short and J 6 bases short, with 13 bases between. Germline CDR1 reads SGHTA; CDR2 reads FQGNSA. This CDR3 reads CASSLIRGLDTQYF. The DNA for the CDR3 is TGTGCCAGCAGCTTGATCAGGGGATTGGATACGCAGTATTTT. Full variable domain (remainder filled in from reference TRBV7-2 and TRBJ2-3): GAGVSQSPSNKVTEKGKDVELRCDPISGHTALYWYRQSLGQGLEFLIYFQGNSAPDKSGLPSDRFSAERTGGSVSTLTIQRTQQEDSAVYLCASSLIRGLDTQYFGPGTRLTVL.

This chain connects TRBV7-9 to TRBJ1-2, with a possible D match to TRBD1 (5 bases). The germline V and J ends were trimmed by 2 bases and 6 bases, with 19 bases remaining between them. This CDR3 has 16 amino acids. Per germline, CDR1 SEHNR and CDR2 FQNEAQ (reference sequence). The CDR3 sequence: CASSLRGGPTMNGYTF. CDR3 coding DNA: TGTGCCAGCAGCTTACGGGGGGGTCCAACCATGAATGGCTACACCTTC.

This clone was counted a single time. The chain links TRBV30 to TRBJ2-5, with D possibly being TRBD1 (7 bases). Germline CDR1 reads GTSNPN; CDR2 reads SVGIG (reference sequence). CDR3 length: 18 amino acids. Trimming left V 1 base short and J 2 bases short, with 23 bases between. CDR3 protein: CAWSGVGVAGTVQETQYF. CDR3 DNA sequence: TGTGCCTGGAGTGGTGTCGGTGTTGCGGGGACAGTACAAGAGACCCAGTACTTC.

The DNA for the CDR3 is TGTGCCAGCAGTCAACGGGGCGCTAATGAAAAACTGTTTTTT. This gives the protein CASSQRGANEKLFF. This chain joins TRBV6-5 and TRBJ1-4; TRBD1 might be the D (5 bases). The CDR3 runs to 14 residues. V lost 5 bases and J 3 bases, leaving 10 bases between the germline ends. Per the germline V gene, CDR1 is MNHEY and CDR2 is SVGAGI.

The rearrangement joins TRBV10-2 to TRBJ2-5, with TRBD2 matching 8 bases. With the DNA end fitting TRBJ2-7 better, the J assignment may be wrong. The V gene's germline CDR1 is WSHSY and CDR2 SAAADI. The CDR3 totals 16 residues. This CDR3 reads CASRAVRASGSYEQYF. The CDR3 bases are TGCGCCAGCAGGGCCGTCCGTGCTAGCGGGTCCTACGAGCAGTACTTC.

The CDR3 DNA follows: TGTGCCAGCAGCTTAGCCGGGAGCCGGTCGTGGGAGCAGTACTTC. It codes for CASSLAGSRSWEQYF. The chain recombines TRBV7-9 with TRBJ2-7; D is perhaps TRBD2 (6 bases). The ends were cut back, 0 bases at V and 7 bases at J, with 16 bases in the middle. CDR1 SEHNR and CDR2 FQNEAQ come from the germline V gene (reference sequence). The CDR3 totals 15 residues. The full variable domain, completed using reference TRBV7-9 and TRBJ2-7, is DTGVSQNPRHKITKRGQNVTFRCDPISEHNRLYWYRQTLGQGPEFLTYFQNEAQLEKSRLLSDRFSAERPKGSFSTLEIQRTEQGDSAMYLCASSLAGSRSWEQYFGPGTRLTVT.

For the CDR3, the DNA is TGTGCCAGCAGCCAAAGCGGACTTCTTTATAGCAATCAGCCCCAGCATTTT. Translation: CASSQSGLLYSNQPQHF. V is TRBV27 and J is TRBJ1-5, with D unresolved. Germline CDR1 and CDR2: MNHEY and SMNVEV (reference sequence). The CDR3 runs to 17 residues. V shed 6 bases and J shed 0 bases, with 18 bases lying between them.

The V gene is TRBV6-5, the J gene TRBJ1-5; D is perhaps TRBD1 (6 bases). The germline V gene encodes CDR1 MNHEY and CDR2 SVGAGI. Trimming removed 9 bases from V and 0 bases from J, with 12 bases in between. The CDR3 length is 14 residues. CDR3 protein: CASARGISNQPQHF. For the CDR3, the DNA is TGTGCCAGTGCGAGGGGGATTAGCAATCAGCCCCAGCATTTT.

Written as DNA, the CDR3 is TGTGCCAGCATAGGGCGGTCCCGAGGTAATGAGCAGTTCTTC. It is translated as CASIGRSRGNEQFF. The V and J genes are TRBV6-1 and TRBJ2-1; no clear D gene. Germline CDR1 and CDR2: MNHNS and SASEGT. V lost 7 bases, J lost 7 bases, and 17 bases lay in between. This CDR3 is 14 amino acids long.

The V call is TRBV28, the J call TRBJ2-5; TRBD1 matches 9 bases. This CDR3 is built from 15 residues. J gave up 6 bases and V 2 bases, and 7 bases lay outside the gene matches. Germline-derived CDR1 and CDR2 are MDHEN and SYDVKM. The CDR3 sequence is CASSLRDREVKTQYF. In nucleotides, the CDR3 is TGTGCCAGCAGTTTACGGGACAGGGAGGTGAAGACCCAGTACTTC. The complete variable domain, with remaining parts taken from reference TRBV28 and TRBJ2-5, reads DVKVTQSSRYLVKRTGEKVFLECVQDMDHENMFWYRQDPGLGLRLIYFSYDVKMKEKGDIPEGYSVSREKKERFSLILESASTNQTSMYLCASSLRDREVKTQYFGPGTRLLVL.

The CDR3 protein is CASRHALSSGANVLTF. CDR3 bases: TGTGCCAGCAGACATGCCCTCAGCTCTGGGGCCAACGTCCTGACTTTC. The rearrangement joins TRBV6-6 to TRBJ2-6; D is ambiguous. The CDR3 has 16 residues. Trimming cost V 6 bases and J 0 bases, with 12 bases left between them. Germline assignment: CDR1 MNHNY and CDR2 SVGAGI (reference sequence).

The chain uses TRBV4-1 and TRBJ1-5; D gene uncertain. The CDR3 length is 15 residues. Germline loops: CDR1 MGHRA, CDR2 YSYEKL. Trimming shortened V by 6 bases and J by 1 base, and 13 bases separated the two germline ends. DNA of the CDR3: TGCGCCAGCAGTCGACGCGAGAGGAGCAATCAGCCCCAGCATTTT. Residues: CASSRRERSNQPQHF.

This chain links TRBV28 with TRBJ1-4; TRBD1 is a possible D gene (5 bases). Per the germline V gene, CDR1 is MDHEN and CDR2 is SYDVKM. The CDR3 runs to 15 residues. V shed 2 bases and J shed 0 bases, with 7 bases lying between them. The CDR3 nucleotides are TGTGCCAGCAGTTTAGTGACAGCAACTAATGAAAAACTGTTTTTT. Protein sequence: CASSLVTATNEKLFF.

This rearrangement joins TRBV4-1 to TRBJ1-1; the D gene is possibly TRBD1 (6 bases). Between the trimmed V and J ends, which lost 0 bases and 6 bases, there was a span of 11 bases. The germline CDR1 and CDR2 sequences are MGHRA and YSYEKL. This CDR3 spans 14 amino acids. As DNA, the CDR3 is TGCGCCAGCAGCCAAGATACAGGGATCTCTGAAGCTTTCTTT. It encodes CASSQDTGISEAFF.

The V call is TRBV10-2, the J call TRBJ2-3, with 8 nucleotides matching TRBD1. The CDR3 is 15 amino acids. CDR1 is WSHSY, CDR2 SAAADI, per germline. V shed 6 bases, J shed 6 bases, and the junction held 11 bases outside the gene matches. The CDR3 coding sequence is TGCGCCAGCAGATCTGGACAGGGTAGGACGGATACGCAGTATTTT. Protein: CASRSGQGRTDTQYF.

The chain recombines TRBV5-4 with TRBJ2-5; 7 bases line up with TRBD1. Germline assignment: CDR1 SGHNT and CDR2 YYREEE (reference sequence). CDR3 length: 13 residues. The V and J ends lost 4 bases and 6 bases, in that order; junction bases with no gene match: 6. CDR3 nucleotides: TGTGCCAGCAGCCCTGACAGGGAGAAGACCCAGTACTTC. It encodes CASSPDREKTQYF.

This chain joins TRBV5-1 and TRBJ2-7; D is ambiguous. The CDR3 runs 10 residues. The V end was cut by 2 bases, the J end by 6 bases, with 3 bases between. CDR1 and CDR2 (germline): SGHRS, YFSETQ. CDR3 DNA sequence: TGCGCCAGCAGCTTTTGCGAGCAGTACTTC. As protein: CASSFCEQYF.

The genes are TRBV5-1 and TRBJ2-1; perhaps TRBD1 as D (6 bases). The germline V and J ends were trimmed by 2 bases and 6 bases, with 12 bases remaining between them. The germline CDR1 and CDR2 sequences are SGHRS and YFSETQ. This CDR3 contains 14 residues. In DNA, the CDR3 is TGCGCCAGCAGCTTACAGGGCAGTTTCAATGAGCAGTTCTTC. It yields the protein CASSLQGSFNEQFF. The full variable domain, completed using reference TRBV5-1 and TRBJ2-1, is KAGVTQTPRYLIKTRGQQVTLSCSPISGHRSVSWYQQTPGQGLQFLFEYFSETQRNKGNFPGRFSGRQFSNSRSEMNVSTLELGDSALYLCASSLQGSFNEQFFGPGTRLTVL.

The chain couples TRBV11-2 to TRBJ1-3; 9 bases agree with TRBD1. The V segment lost 2 bases and the J segment 3 bases; nucleotides outside the gene matches: 2. CDR1 SGHAT and CDR2 FQNNGV come from the germline V gene. The CDR3 is 15 amino acids. The CDR3 here is CASSLRDRDGNTIYF. DNA for the CDR3: TGTGCCAGCAGCTTAAGGGACAGGGATGGAAACACCATATATTTT.

The chain couples TRBV19 to TRBJ2-5, with a tentative D call TRBD2 (5 bases). Looked up from germline, CDR1 is LNHDA and CDR2 is SQIVND (reference sequence). V lost 4 bases, J lost 5 bases, and 11 bases lay in between. This CDR3 region has 13 residues. CDR3: CASSTLVSETQYF. CDR3 coding DNA: TGTGCCAGTAGTACACTAGTTAGCGAGACCCAGTACTTC.